The rows below give T cell receptor beta chains drawn from one sample of a study of cytotoxic CD8 clonotypes in ibrutinib-treated CLL. The protocol was immunoSEQ multiplex PCR, while the TCRdb copy is restricted to in-frame clones and leaves out a portion. The sample comprises over 150,000 clones, roughly 80% of which are singletons, and roughly 1.9% rests with the top ten. The sample in question was PBMCs, obtained after 12 months of ibrutinib treatment. The source of these receptors is a human donor with chronic lymphocytic leukemia. The CDR3 runs from the conserved cysteine through the conserved F or W. Each record gives: D gene, V gene, J gene, clone size, CDR3 DNA, CDR3 protein. D genes are given only for firm matches. Clone size is shown for a subset of rows, as once, few, many or a class of expanded clone.

TRBD2	TRBV15	TRBJ2-3	.	TGTGCCACCAGCAGAGGGGAGCGGGGGGGCCGAGCATCAGATACGCAGTATTTT	CATSRGERGGRASDTQYF
TRBD1	TRBV15	TRBJ2-5	.	TGTGCCACCAGCAGAGATCGGGGACAGGGAAGAGAGACCCAGTACTTC	CATSRDRGQGRETQYF
.	TRBV6-5	TRBJ2-3	.	TGTGCCAGCAACGTCGACTTCCGGACAGATACGCAGTATTTT	CASNVDFRTDTQYF
.	TRBV6-1	TRBJ2-1	.	TGTGCCAGCAGTAAGGGACCCACGGCCGTCGATGAGCAGTTCTTC	CASSKGPTAVDEQFF
.	TRBV30	TRBJ1-2	few	TGTGCCTGGAGTGGGATCGGCTACACCTTC	CAWSGIGYTF
.	TRBV10-3	TRBJ1-5	.	TGTGCCATCAGTGAGTCGCTGAGGATGGGCAATCAGCCCCAGCATTTT	CAISESLRMGNQPQHF
TRBD2	TRBV7-3	TRBJ2-1	.	TGTGCCAGCAGCTTTAACAGGGCGGGAGGGCCGAATGAGCAGTTCTTC	CASSFNRAGGPNEQFF
.	TRBV15	TRBJ2-2	.	TGTGCCACCAGCGGGGGGCTGGGGAACACCGGGGAGCTGTTTTTT	CATSGGLGNTGELFF
TRBD1	TRBV5-6	TRBJ1-1	.	TGTGCCAGCAGCTCCTTAAGGGCAGGGGGATTGGGAGCTTTCTTT	CASSSLRAGGLGAFF
TRBD2	TRBV27	TRBJ2-1	.	TGTGCCAGCCGCCGGGAGGGTACCTACAATGAGCAGTTCTTC	CASRREGTYNEQFF
TRBD2	TRBV7-2	TRBJ2-3	.	TGTGCCAGCAGCCTGAGCGGGGGCGCCCGCACAGATACGCAGTATTTT	CASSLSGGARTDTQYF
.	TRBV6-6	TRBJ2-1	.	TGTGCCAGCAGTTATCCCGGCAATGAGCAGTTCTTC	CASSYPGNEQFF
.	TRBV28	TRBJ2-7	.	TGTGCCAGCAGGAAAGCGGGACAGAGCTACGAGCAGTACTTC	CASRKAGQSYEQYF
.	TRBV18	TRBJ2-2	once	TGTGCCAGCTCACCACGGCGGGTAGGGGGAACCGGGGAGCTGTTTTTT	CASSPRRVGGTGELFF
.	TRBV4-1	TRBJ1-2	many	TGCGCCAGCAGCTTCTACCCCGAGAGGGATGACTATGGCTACACCTTC	CASSFYPERDDYGYTF
TRBD1	TRBV19	TRBJ1-6	.	TGTGCCAGTTGGGACAGGGATGTTTCACCCCTCCACTTT	CASWDRDVSPLHF
.	TRBV2	TRBJ1-2	.	TGTGCCAGCAGCCCCACAGGGAGTCACTATGGCTACACCTTC	CASSPTGSHYGYTF
.	TRBV7-2	TRBJ2-1	.	TGTGCCAGCAGCTTAGCGTCAGGGGGGGATTTCGATGAGCAGTTCTTC	CASSLASGGDFDEQFF
.	TRBV4-1	TRBJ2-7	once	TGCGCCAGCAGCCAAGACCTAACCAGAGAGCAGTACTTC	CASSQDLTREQYF
TRBD1	TRBV19	TRBJ1-2	.	TGTGCCAGTAGTACCTTGGGACAGGGATTAAACTATGGCTACACCTTC	CASSTLGQGLNYGYTF
.	TRBV14	TRBJ2-1	.	TGTGCCAGCAGCCAATCATCAATCTACAATGAGCAGTTCTTC	CASSQSSIYNEQFF
.	TRBV15	TRBJ2-7	few	TGTGCCACCAGCAGAGATCTGGCGGCCAGGGGCGCATCAAGCTCCTACGAGCAGTACTTC	CATSRDLAARGASSSYEQYF
.	TRBV27	TRBJ1-4	.	TGTGCCAGCAGTTTAGGGGGGAGGACTAATGAAAAACTGTTTTTT	CASSLGGRTNEKLFF
TRBD2	TRBV19	TRBJ2-7	.	TGTGCCAGTAGTATTAGTAGCGGGAGATTGTACGAGCAGTACTTC	CASSISSGRLYEQYF
TRBD1	TRBV19	TRBJ2-3	.	TGTGCCAGTATCTCGGGGACAGAGAGAGATACGCAGTATTTT	CASISGTERDTQYF
.	TRBV18	TRBJ2-1	.	TGTGCCAGCTCAGCCTCGGACAGTCCGCAGTTCTTC	CASSASDSPQFF
.	TRBV14	TRBJ2-7	.	TGTGCCAGCAGCCGATTAACAGGGATGGGCGAGCAGTACTTC	CASSRLTGMGEQYF
TRBD1	TRBV5-4	TRBJ2-7	once	TGTGCCAGCAGCTTGAACAGGGGTTTCGAGCAGTACTTC	CASSLNRGFEQYF
TRBD1	TRBV6-1	TRBJ1-6	.	TGTGCCAGCAGTTGGGGACAGGGGGTTTATTCACCCCTCCACTTT	CASSWGQGVYSPLHF
TRBD1	TRBV28	TRBJ2-2	.	TGTGCCAGCAGTACGACAGGGGCCACCGGGGAGCTGTTTTTT	CASSTTGATGELFF
TRBD2	TRBV7-8	TRBJ2-6	.	TGTGCCAGCAGCTGGGGACTAGCGGGAGGTACTGGGGCCAACGTCCTGACTTTC	CASSWGLAGGTGANVLTF
TRBD2	TRBV9	TRBJ2-2	.	TGTGCCAGCAGCCCCCGGACTAGCGGGCTCACAGCGGGGGAGCTGTTTTTT	CASSPRTSGLTAGELFF
TRBD1	TRBV5-6	TRBJ1-4	.	TGTGCCAGCAGCTTCTTTGACAGGGATGGTGAAAAACTGTTTTTT	CASSFFDRDGEKLFF
.	TRBV9	TRBJ2-1	once	TGTGCCAGCAGCGTAACGCTCGGGTCCCCCACAGGGACACGTACCTACAATGAGCAGTTCTTC	CASSVTLGSPTGTRTYNEQFF
.	TRBV5-6	TRBJ1-4	.	TGTGCCAGCAGCTCCAATGGAAGGCTGAGTGAAAAACTGTTTTTT	CASSSNGRLSEKLFF
.	TRBV7-6	TRBJ2-1	.	TGTGCCAGCAGCGATCGGCTAAGCTCCTACAATGAGCAGTTCTTC	CASSDRLSSYNEQFF
.	TRBV28	TRBJ2-7	.	TGTGCCAGCAGTTCGCTGATCTCCTACGAGCAGTACTTC	CASSSLISYEQYF
.	TRBV18	TRBJ2-7	few	TGTGCCAGCTCACCCCCAGCGGGTTACGACACCTACGAGCAGTACTTC	CASSPPAGYDTYEQYF
TRBD2	TRBV11-1	TRBJ2-2	.	TGTGCCAGCAGCCCCCAGCGGGACCCCTATCTCACCACGGAGCTGTTTTTT	CASSPQRDPYLTTELFF
TRBD1	TRBV28	TRBJ2-3	.	TGTGCCACCGCCCGACAGGGGGCGCGTGGTACGCAGTATTTT	CATARQGARGTQYF
TRBD2	TRBV28	TRBJ2-7	.	TGTGCCAGCAGTTTCATCGCGGGGGTTTTAGCCTCCTACGAGCAGTACTTC	CASSFIAGVLASYEQYF
TRBD1	TRBV18	TRBJ2-7	.	TGTGCCAGCTCACCACAAGGACAGGCCACCTACGAGCAGTACTTC	CASSPQGQATYEQYF
TRBD2	TRBV19	TRBJ2-1	.	TGTGCCAGTTACGGGACTAGCGGTAGCAATGAGCAGTTCTTC	CASYGTSGSNEQFF
.	TRBV5-1	TRBJ1-1	.	TGCGCCAGCAGGGCCTCCCGTTGGCCAATTATAGTCCGGAACACTGAAGCTTTCTTT	CASRASRWPIIVRNTEAFF
TRBD2	TRBV28	TRBJ2-7	.	TGTGCCAGCTCAAGTTACCTAAGCGGGGTAAGCTCCTACGAGCAGTACTTC	CASSSYLSGVSSYEQYF
.	TRBV7-9	TRBJ1-1	.	TGTGCCAGCAGAGAAAAGGGGACCATGAACACTGAAGCTTTCTTT	CASREKGTMNTEAFF
TRBD2	TRBV14	TRBJ2-1	.	TGTGCCAGCAGACGGACTAGCGGGAGCCACAATGAGCAGTTCTTC	CASRRTSGSHNEQFF
TRBD1	TRBV7-9	TRBJ2-2	.	TGTGCCAGCAGCCCCGGACAGGGATTGCCCGGGGAGCTGTTTTTT	CASSPGQGLPGELFF
.	TRBV2	TRBJ1-6	once	TGTGCCAGCAGGCCGACAGGCCTGAATTCACCCCTCCACTTT	CASRPTGLNSPLHF
TRBD1	TRBV9	TRBJ1-2	.	TGTGCCAGCAGCCACGGGACAGAGGGGGGCTACACCTTC	CASSHGTEGGYTF
.	TRBV13	TRBJ1-2	.	TGTGCCAGCAGCTTAGGGGAGCGGGGGATTAACTATGGCTACACCTTC	CASSLGERGINYGYTF
TRBD2	TRBV15	TRBJ2-7	.	TGTGCCACCAGCAGAGAGGCGGGGGGGCCCTACGAGCAGTACTTC	CATSREAGGPYEQYF
.	TRBV2	TRBJ1-2	.	TGTGCCAGCAGTGTTCGCGCCATGAAAGGCTACACCTTC	CASSVRAMKGYTF
TRBD1	TRBV11-1	TRBJ2-7	few	TGTGCCAGCAACCCGAGACAGGGGGCTTCCTACGAGCAGTACTTC	CASNPRQGASYEQYF
.	TRBV29-1	TRBJ1-2	.	TGCAGCGTTGAAACGGACAGAATGAATGGCTACACCTTC	CSVETDRMNGYTF
.	TRBV5-6	TRBJ2-5	.	TGTGCCAGCAGCTCGGTGACAGAGTACCAAGAGACCCAGTACTTC	CASSSVTEYQETQYF
.	TRBV6-5	TRBJ2-1	once	TGTGCCAGCAGGGGGGCGATCTACAATGAGCAGTTCTTC	CASRGAIYNEQFF
.	TRBV19	TRBJ1-5	.	TGTGCCAGCCAATCCAGGGGATCTGGCAATCAGCCCCAGCATTTT	CASQSRGSGNQPQHF
.	TRBV19	TRBJ1-2	.	TGTGCCACCAATGCCGGAGGGTATGGCTACACCTTC	CATNAGGYGYTF